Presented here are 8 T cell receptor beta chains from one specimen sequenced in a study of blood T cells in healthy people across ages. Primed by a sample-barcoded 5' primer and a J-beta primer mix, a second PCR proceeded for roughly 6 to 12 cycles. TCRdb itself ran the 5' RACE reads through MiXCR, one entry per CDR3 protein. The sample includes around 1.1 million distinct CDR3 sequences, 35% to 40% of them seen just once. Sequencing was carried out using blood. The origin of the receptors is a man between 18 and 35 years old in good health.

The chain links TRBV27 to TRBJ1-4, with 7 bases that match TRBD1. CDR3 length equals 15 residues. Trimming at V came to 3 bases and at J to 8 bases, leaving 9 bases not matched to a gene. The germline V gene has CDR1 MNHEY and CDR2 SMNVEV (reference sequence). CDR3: CASSFVDRAREKLFF. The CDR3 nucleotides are TGTGCCAGCAGTTTCGTTGACAGGGCGCGAGAAAAACTGTTTTTT. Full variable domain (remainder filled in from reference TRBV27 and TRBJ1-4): EAQVTQNPRYLITVTGKKLTVTCSQNMNHEYMSWYRQDPGLGLRQIYYSMNVEVTDKGDVPEGYKVSRKEKRNFPLILESPSPNQTSLYFCASSFVDRAREKLFFGSGTQLSVL.

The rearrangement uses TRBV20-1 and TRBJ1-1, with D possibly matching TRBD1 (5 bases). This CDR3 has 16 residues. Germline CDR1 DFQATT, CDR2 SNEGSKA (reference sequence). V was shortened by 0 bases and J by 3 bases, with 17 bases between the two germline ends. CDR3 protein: CSARDDLGPPDTEAFF. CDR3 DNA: TGCAGTGCTAGAGATGACTTGGGGCCCCCAGACACTGAAGCTTTCTTT.

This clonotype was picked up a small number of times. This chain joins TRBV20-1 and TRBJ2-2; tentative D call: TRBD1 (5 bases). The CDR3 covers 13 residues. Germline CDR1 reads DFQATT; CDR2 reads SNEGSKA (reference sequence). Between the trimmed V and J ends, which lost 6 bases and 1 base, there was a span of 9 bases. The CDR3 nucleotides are TGCAGTGCACCTGGACAGAACACCGGGGAGCTGTTTTTT. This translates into CSAPGQNTGELFF.

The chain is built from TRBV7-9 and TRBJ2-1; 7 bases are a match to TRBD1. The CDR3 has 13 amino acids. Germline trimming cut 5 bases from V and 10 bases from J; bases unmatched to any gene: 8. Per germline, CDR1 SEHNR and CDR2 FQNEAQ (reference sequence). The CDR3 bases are TGTGCCAGCAGCCATAGACAGGGTGGCGAGCAGTTCTTC. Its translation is CASSHRQGGEQFF.

This CDR3 reads CASSLGTGFNEQFF. The CDR3 coding sequence is TGTGCCAGCAGCTTAGGGACAGGGTTTAATGAGCAGTTCTTC. The V call is TRBV11-3, the J call TRBJ2-1; 8 positions match TRBD1. The CDR3 is 14 residues long. The germline gives CDR1 SGHNT, CDR2 YENEEA. V lost 1 base and J lost 7; bases outside the gene matches: 3.

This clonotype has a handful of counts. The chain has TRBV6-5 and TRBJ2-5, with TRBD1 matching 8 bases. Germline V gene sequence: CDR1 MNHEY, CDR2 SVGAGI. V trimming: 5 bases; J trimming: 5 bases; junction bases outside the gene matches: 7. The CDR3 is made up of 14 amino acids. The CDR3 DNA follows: TGTGCCAGCAGTACCTCAGGGGGCGGTGAGACCCAGTACTTC. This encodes CASSTSGGGETQYF.

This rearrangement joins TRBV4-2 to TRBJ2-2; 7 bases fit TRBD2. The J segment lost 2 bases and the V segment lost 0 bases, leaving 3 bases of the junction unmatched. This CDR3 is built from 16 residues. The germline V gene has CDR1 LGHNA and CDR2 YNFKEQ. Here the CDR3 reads CASSQDGAGNTGELFF. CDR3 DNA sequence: TGTGCCAGCAGCCAAGACGGAGCGGGAAACACCGGGGAGCTGTTTTTT.

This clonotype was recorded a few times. In DNA, the CDR3 is TGTGCCAGCAGTTTCGGTCTAGGGTTGCAGGGGGATGAGCAGTTCTTC. It specifies CASSFGLGLQGDEQFF. V is TRBV27 and J is TRBJ2-1; 7 nucleotides align to TRBD1. This CDR3 is built from 16 residues. J was trimmed by 8 bases and V by 3 bases; bases with no gene match: 13. Germline assignment: CDR1 MNHEY and CDR2 SMNVEV (reference sequence).